The 29 T cell receptor beta chains in this list originate from one sample, sequenced in a study of cytomegalovirus exposure and HLA in healthy donors. PCR was performed using 60 Vbeta and 13 Jbeta primers. This table comes from immunoSEQ multiplex PCR, and its TCRdb copy is limited to in-frame clones, with some not included. The table shows around 100,000 clones, with 70% occurring only once. Specimen: PBMCs. The receptor source for this set is a man aged 25-45 years in good health and CMV-seropositive.

Only a few counts were recorded for this clone. J is TRBJ1-6 and V is TRBV6-1, with D maybe TRBD1 (5 bases). Germline V gives CDR1 MNHNS, CDR2 SASEGT. The germline V and J ends were trimmed by 10 bases and 10 bases, with 17 bases remaining between them. The CDR3 is 13 amino acids. The CDR3 sequence is CAIRSGMRSPLHF. The CDR3 DNA follows: TGTGCCATCCGCTCAGGGATGAGATCACCCCTCCACTTT.

The J gene is TRBJ2-1, the V gene TRBV9, with TRBD2 identical over 13 bases. V was pared by 4 bases and J by 0 bases, with 13 bases of the junction left unmatched. This CDR3 is 20 amino acids long. CDR1 is SGDLS, CDR2 YYNGEE, per germline. This chain's CDR3 is CASSTSGTSGRESSYNEQFF. The DNA for the CDR3 is TGTGCCAGCAGCACCAGTGGAACTAGCGGGAGGGAGAGCTCCTACAATGAGCAGTTCTTC.

V is TRBV18 and J is TRBJ2-7; 9 nucleotides line up with TRBD1. The V segment lost 2 bases and the J segment 3 bases; nucleotides outside the gene matches: 2. The germline V gene has CDR1 KGHSH and CDR2 LQKENI. This CDR3 region has 14 residues. CDR3 coding DNA: TGTGCCAGCTCACCAATGGACAGGGGCTACGAGCAGTACTTC. Protein product: CASSPMDRGYEQYF.

This clone was seen a single time. The rearrangement joins TRBV19 to TRBJ1-2; 9 bases align to TRBD1. The CDR3 totals 14 residues. From germline, CDR1 is LNHDA and CDR2 SQIVND (reference sequence). J gave up 4 bases and V 8 bases, and 8 bases lay outside the gene matches. The DNA for the CDR3 is TGTGCCAGTGGCAAACAGGGGGCAAGCTATGGCTACACCTTC. Translation gives CASGKQGASYGYTF.

The V gene is TRBV11-3, the J gene TRBJ2-1, with D possibly matching TRBD1 (5 bases). The V end lost 1 base, the J end lost 3 bases, and 10 bases lay between the germline ends. Germline loops: CDR1 SGHNT, CDR2 YENEEA. CDR3 length: 15 amino acids. CDR3 residues: CASSLVTDSYNEQFF. CDR3 sequence (DNA): TGTGCCAGCAGCTTAGTGACAGACAGCTACAATGAGCAGTTCTTC.

CDR3: CASSINGQVGPQHF. The DNA of the CDR3 is TGTGCCAGTAGTATTAACGGCCAGGTGGGGCCCCAGCATTTT. This rearrangement joins TRBV19 to TRBJ1-5; no firm D call. The length of the CDR3 is 14 residues. Germline assignment: CDR1 LNHDA and CDR2 SQIVND (reference sequence). Trimming cost V 3 bases and J 9 bases, with 15 bases left between them.

The chain combines TRBV4-2 with TRBJ1-2, with TRBD1 identical over 7 bases. The trim removed 0 bases at V and 1 base at J, leaving 8 bases unmatched. Germline CDR1 and CDR2: LGHNA and YNFKEQ. The CDR3 covers 17 residues. CDR3 loop: CASSQDRGRGGNYGYTF. In DNA form, the CDR3 reads TGTGCCAGCAGCCAAGATAGGGGGCGGGGGGGTAACTATGGCTACACCTTC.

The V call is TRBV7-2, the J call TRBJ1-3; D is unresolved. Germline values: CDR1 SGHTA, CDR2 FQGNSA. This CDR3 is built from 13 residues. V shed 4 bases and J shed 0 bases, with 4 bases lying between them. The CDR3 region has the DNA TGTGCCAGCAGCTCCAGCTCTGGAAACACCATATATTTT. Protein: CASSSSSGNTIYF.

CDR3 region: CSVVTSTDTQYF. Here the CDR3 DNA reads TGCAGCGTTGTGACTAGCACAGATACGCAGTATTTT. The rearrangement uses TRBV29-1 and TRBJ2-3, with D uncertain. The CDR3 length is 12 residues. The V and J ends lost 4 bases and 0 bases respectively, with 5 bases between them. In germline, CDR1 is SQVTM, CDR2 ANQGSEA.

A single count supports this clone. This rearrangement joins TRBV27 to TRBJ1-3; no clear D. The germline gives CDR1 MNHEY, CDR2 SMNVEV (reference sequence). V was pared by 8 bases and J by 0 bases, with 17 bases between. CDR3 length: 16 residues. The CDR3 nucleotides read TGTGCCAGCTGGTCGTCGACATTTAGCTCTGGAAACACCATATATTTT. Translation gives CASWSSTFSSGNTIYF.

V gene TRBV10-1 combines with J gene TRBJ2-2; 11 bases map to TRBD2. The CDR3 is 16 amino acids. The J segment lost 2 bases and the V segment lost 7 bases, leaving 6 bases of the junction unmatched. CDR1 is WNHNN and CDR2 is SYGVQD in the germline V gene (reference sequence). The CDR3 region has the DNA TGCGCCAGCAATTTGGGACTAGCGGATAACACCGGGGAGCTGTTTTTT. Amino acid sequence: CASNLGLADNTGELFF.

This clone was observed a handful of times. For the CDR3, the DNA is TGTGCCAGCAGCCCATGGGGACAGGGGCAGTCTGGGGCCAACGTCCTGACTTTC. Its protein product is CASSPWGQGQSGANVLTF. The chain employs TRBV14 and TRBJ2-6, with 10 bases matching TRBD1. The CDR3 sequence is 18 residues long. V shed 4 bases, J shed 1 base, and the junction held 7 bases outside the gene matches. CDR1 and CDR2 from the germline V gene are SGHDN and FVKESK.

The V call is TRBV5-5, the J call TRBJ1-3; TRBD1 agrees at 9 bases. Germline CDR1 and CDR2: SGHKS and YYEKEE (reference sequence). The CDR3 runs 15 residues. J lost 1 base, V lost 5 bases, and 4 bases had no gene match. DNA for the CDR3: TGTGCCAGCAGATGGGGACAGGGATCTGGAAACACCATATATTTT. This codes for CASRWGQGSGNTIYF.

The chain combines TRBV5-4 with TRBJ1-1, with 8 bases that match TRBD1. CDR1 and CDR2 (germline): SGHNT, YYREEE (reference sequence). After removal of 6 bases from V and 6 bases from J, the junction contained 13 bases not matched to a gene. CDR3 length: 15 residues. This CDR3 is CASNLLTGAGSEAFF. The CDR3 region has the DNA TGTGCCAGCAACCTCCTGACAGGGGCAGGATCTGAAGCTTTCTTT.

This clone is a singleton in its sample. V and J are TRBV2 and TRBJ2-3; possibly TRBD1 for D (5 bases). Germline V gives CDR1 SNHLY, CDR2 FYNNEI. The CDR3 is 15 amino acids. V lost 1 base and J lost 5, with 13 bases in between. Written as DNA, the CDR3 is TGTGCCAGCAGTGAAGAGACAGCCCAGGGAGATACGCAGTATTTT. Encoded protein: CASSEETAQGDTQYF. The whole variable domain, filled in from reference TRBV2 and TRBJ2-3, reads EPEVTQTPSHQVTQMGQEVILRCVPISNHLYFYWYRQILGQKVEFLVSFYNNEISEKSEIFDDQFSVERPDGSNFTLKIRSTKLEDSAMYFCASSEETAQGDTQYFGPGTRLTVL.

The rearrangement joins TRBV5-1 to TRBJ2-1, with 9 bases identical to TRBD2. The CDR3 length is 15 residues. Trimming removed 5 bases from V and 3 bases from J; junction bases left unmatched: 6. Germline V gene sequence: CDR1 SGHRS, CDR2 YFSETQ. The CDR3 DNA follows: TGCGCCAGCAGTTTAGCGGGGGCCAACTACAATGAGCAGTTCTTC. As protein: CASSLAGANYNEQFF. The full variable domain, with the rest looked up from reference TRBV5-1 and TRBJ2-1, is KAGVTQTPRYLIKTRGQQVTLSCSPISGHRSVSWYQQTPGQGLQFLFEYFSETQRNKGNFPGRFSGRQFSNSRSEMNVSTLELGDSALYLCASSLAGANYNEQFFGPGTRLTVL.

This clone was seen a handful of times. The genes are TRBV30 and TRBJ1-5, with a tentative D call TRBD1 (5 bases). V was clipped by 4 bases and J by 0 bases, with 13 bases between them. This CDR3 contains 15 residues. Germline CDR1 reads GTSNPN; CDR2 reads SVGIG (reference sequence). The CDR3 DNA reads TGTGCCTGGAACCTTGGAGGGGTTAGCAATCAGCCCCAGCATTTT. It specifies CAWNLGGVSNQPQHF.

The chain combines TRBV28 with TRBJ1-2, with 7 bases that match TRBD1. The V and J ends lost 2 bases and 2 bases, in that order; junction bases with no gene match: 14. The CDR3 extends over 18 amino acids. CDR1 and CDR2 from the germline V gene are MDHEN and SYDVKM. The CDR3 reads CASSLRGHRGSTNYGYTF. The CDR3 DNA is TGTGCCAGCAGTTTAAGGGGACACAGGGGTAGTACGAACTATGGCTACACCTTC.

This clone was seen a few times. The chain uses TRBV10-2 and TRBJ1-5, with 7 bases identical to TRBD1. The CDR3 is made up of 14 amino acids. J lost 6 bases, V lost 6 bases, and 8 bases had no gene match. Germline CDR1 WSHSY, CDR2 SAAADI. In DNA, the CDR3 is TGCGCCAGCAGCGAAACAGGGGTGGGTCAGCCCCAGCATTTT. Protein sequence: CASSETGVGQPQHF.

This clone was observed a handful of times. This chain uses TRBV6-1 with TRBJ1-1; a possible D gene is TRBD1 (5 bases). Germline loops: CDR1 MNHNS, CDR2 SASEGT. The ends were cut back, 3 bases at V and 0 bases at J, with 14 bases in the middle. The CDR3 extends over 16 amino acids. Here the CDR3 reads CASSETVAYLNTEAFF. Here the CDR3 DNA reads TGTGCCAGCAGTGAGACAGTAGCATACTTGAACACTGAAGCTTTCTTT.

J is TRBJ1-4 and V is TRBV28; D is perhaps TRBD1 (6 bases). This CDR3 spans 15 amino acids. V shed 3 bases and J shed 3 bases, with 11 bases lying between them. Germline loops: CDR1 MDHEN, CDR2 SYDVKM. CDR3 in DNA: TGTGCCAGCAGTTTTTCGACAGGAGCTAATGAAAAACTGTTTTTT. Translated: CASSFSTGANEKLFF.

The CDR3 DNA reads as TGTGCCAGCAGCCGAACTAATGAAAAACTGTTTTTT. Its translation: CASSRTNEKLFF. The chain is built from TRBV7-9 and TRBJ1-4; D call uncertain. The CDR3 loop spans 12 amino acids. Deletions cut 5 bases from V and 1 base from J, with 2 bases between. The germline CDR1 and CDR2 sequences are SEHNR and FQNEAQ (reference sequence).

This clone has a handful of counts. The chain employs TRBV6-5 and TRBJ1-1; 7 bases are shared with TRBD1. Trimming at V came to 5 bases and at J to 1 base, leaving 4 bases not matched to a gene. The CDR3 runs 14 residues. Germline V lookup: CDR1 MNHEY, CDR2 SVGAGI. CDR3: CASSRGQWNTEAFF. CDR3 DNA: TGTGCCAGCAGTAGGGGACAGTGGAACACTGAAGCTTTCTTT.

This chain connects TRBV29-1 to TRBJ1-2, with 7 bases aligning to TRBD1. Trimming took 3 bases from V and 4 from J; bases not matched to a gene: 2. Germline CDR1 SQVTM, CDR2 ANQGSEA. The CDR3 covers 12 residues. CDR3 loop: CSVEGQLYGYTF. CDR3 sequence (DNA): TGCAGCGTTGAGGGACAGCTCTATGGCTACACCTTC. Complete variable domain (other parts from reference TRBV29-1 and TRBJ1-2): SAVISQKPSRDICQRGTSLTIQCQVDSQVTMMFWYRQQPGQSLTLIATANQGSEATYESGFVIDKFPISRPNLTFSTLTVSNMSPEDSSIYLCSVEGQLYGYTFGSGTRLTVV.

The chain has TRBV30 and TRBJ2-3; the D gene is possibly TRBD2 (7 bases). V was clipped by 1 base and J by 6 bases, with 11 bases between them. Germline lookup yields CDR1 GTSNPN and CDR2 SVGIG (reference sequence). CDR3 length: 13 residues. The CDR3 protein is CAWSAGGEDTQYF. CDR3 coding DNA: TGTGCCTGGAGTGCGGGGGGCGAGGATACGCAGTATTTT.

The chain uses TRBV7-6 and TRBJ2-1, with D uncertain. V was pared by 2 bases and J by 7 bases, with 9 bases between. This CDR3 spans 13 amino acids. CDR1 is SGHVS and CDR2 is FNYEAQ in the germline V gene. CDR3 sequence reads: CASSLFSVNEQFF. CDR3 nucleotide sequence: TGTGCCAGCAGCTTATTCTCCGTGAATGAGCAGTTCTTC.

This chain joins TRBV7-9 and TRBJ2-3; tentatively, D is TRBD1 (6 bases). Germline V gives CDR1 SEHNR, CDR2 FQNEAQ (reference sequence). V was shortened by 5 bases and J by 1 base, with 13 bases between the two germline ends. The CDR3 length is 15 residues. Written as DNA, the CDR3 is TGTGCCAGCAGCCTAACAGGGTGGGGCACAGATACGCAGTATTTT. It encodes CASSLTGWGTDTQYF.

The chain links TRBV11-2 to TRBJ2-2, with 9 bases identical to TRBD2. With V trimmed by 5 bases and J by 4 bases, 5 bases remained unmatched. Germline V gene sequence: CDR1 SGHAT, CDR2 FQNNGV. The CDR3 length is 15 residues. In nucleotides, the CDR3 is TGTGCCAGCAGCACTCTAGCGGGGAGCACCGGGGAGCTGTTTTTT. Amino acid sequence: CASSTLAGSTGELFF.

There are a few counts of this clone. This chain uses TRBV5-6 with TRBJ2-2; D is perhaps TRBD2 (5 bases). Germline CDR1 is SGHDT and CDR2 is YYEEEE. Trimming removed 3 bases from V and 0 bases from J, with 15 bases in between. This CDR3 comprises 17 residues. Written as DNA, the CDR3 is TGTGCCAGCAGCTCCCCCCTTGGACTCGCGAACACCGGGGAGCTGTTTTTT. This encodes CASSSPLGLANTGELFF.